This T cell receptor (beta chain) was observed in a study of T-cell memory formation after mild COVID-19. Findings and caveats of the study: Some clones that responded turned up in pre-infection memory, which suggests that cross-reactive memory joined in. For contracting clones, CD4+ ones sat mainly in CM and EM, CD8+ in EMRA.

This clonotype was picked up a small number of times. What it recognizes is unknown. TCRdb used MiXCR to reprocess the 5' RACE reads, holding one entry per CDR3 protein. Of hundreds of thousands of distinct CDR3 sequences listed, approximately 15% are singletons. The germline V gene encodes CDR1 SGHRS and CDR2 YFSETQ. V lost 4 bases and J lost 3; bases outside the gene matches: 7. The CDR3 is 15 residues long. This chain uses TRBV5-1 with TRBJ1-3; 7 bases match TRBD1. The clonotype originates from a man younger than 35 who had mild COVID-19 (a few samples of this study predate the infection). Cell type and time point are not known. The sequenced material came from PBMCs or a T cell subset sorted from them (not recorded which). Written as DNA, the CDR3 is TGCGCCAGCAGCCCCCCCAGGGGGAGTGGAAACACCATATATTTT. Its translation is CASSPPRGSGNTIYF.